Listed below are T cell receptor beta chains from one sample, sequenced in a study of T-cell memory formation after mild COVID-19. MiXCR, applied by TCRdb to the 5' RACE reads, yields one record per CDR3 protein. The sample has approximately 290,000 distinct CDR3 sequences, 7% to 10% seen once. The sample was PBMCs or a T cell subset sorted from them (not recorded which). These receptors all stem from a man younger than 35 who had mild COVID-19 (a few samples of this study predate the infection). Cell type and time point are not known. CDR3s include the opening cysteine and the closing phenylalanine or tryptophan. D genes are given only for firm matches. A clone size is listed for some rows: how often the clone was seen (once, few, many), or a class if it is expanded.

cdr3_aa,cdr3_nt,v_call,clone_size,j_call,d_call
CASSHSQEYGYTF,TGCGCCAGCAGCCACAGCCAGGAGTATGGCTACACCTTC,TRBV4-3,many,TRBJ1-2,.
CATQETGTEYQETQYF,TGTGCCACCCAGGAGACCGGGACAGAGTACCAAGAGACCCAGTACTTC,TRBV15,.,TRBJ2-5,TRBD1
CAWSVNTGTGELFF,TGTGCCTGGAGTGTAAACACTGGCACCGGGGAGCTGTTTTTT,TRBV30,few,TRBJ2-2,.
CSARGGGREQFF,TGCAGTGCCCGGGGGGGTGGTCGTGAGCAGTTCTTC,TRBV20-1,few,TRBJ2-1,TRBD2
CASRFMGGTEAFF,TGTGCCAGCAGATTTATGGGGGGCACTGAAGCTTTCTTT,TRBV12-3/TRBV12-4,few,TRBJ1-1,.
CASSRTRVEVETQYF,TGCGCCAGCAGCCGAACCAGGGTAGAGGTAGAGACCCAGTACTTC,TRBV5-1,many,TRBJ2-5,.
CASSLGQGQSTDTQYF,TGTGCCAGCAGCTTAGGACAGGGACAGAGCACAGATACGCAGTATTTT,TRBV7-3,few,TRBJ2-3,TRBD1
CASSLVIGTDEQYF,TGCGCCAGCAGCTTGGTCATAGGGACGGACGAGCAGTACTTC,TRBV5-1,many,TRBJ2-7,.
CARRVGGPESPLHF,TGTGCCAGAAGAGTGGGGGGTCCGGAATCACCCCTCCACTTT,TRBV12-3/TRBV12-4,.,TRBJ1-6,.
CASSHPPTGFNTDTQYF,TGCGCCAGCAGCCATCCCCCGACCGGGTTTAACACAGATACGCAGTATTTT,TRBV4-1,.,TRBJ2-3,.
CASSRRGRYQETQYF,TGCGCCAGCAGCCGCAGGGGACGGTATCAAGAGACCCAGTACTTC,TRBV5-1,.,TRBJ2-5,.
CASSTGTNEQFF,TGTGCCAGCAGCACCGGAACTAATGAGCAGTTCTTC,TRBV7-3,few,TRBJ2-1,.
CASSHRTGQETQYF,TGTGCCAGCAGCCACAGGACAGGCCAAGAGACCCAGTACTTC,TRBV6-6,.,TRBJ2-5,TRBD1